This TCR beta chain stems from a study of T cell responses to AZD1222 COVID-19 vaccine (TCRdb year 2021). Regarding the research as a whole: TCR sequencing covered 230 to 250 trial participants: 200 to 220 given two doses of AZD1222 and about 26 given two doses of MenACWY control vaccine. Enrollment into the trials was organized by age into subgroups of 18-55, 56-69 and 70-plus years, and those subgroups contained roughly 140, 27 and 60 TCR-sequenced participants, respectively. What the research found in general, with its limitations: The whole spike protein was spanned by vaccine-associated CD4 TCRs, and dominant responses were seen in regions 160-218 and 743-854. The 56-69-year group was small, and its depth increase did not reach significance, likely because of low power. Participants were mostly white British, with more females than males. The authors suggested clonal diversity may have been underestimated. Nearly half of unique spike-specific TCRs reportedly recognized epitopes outside regions mutated in the B.1.351 and B.1.1.7 variants. Because no day 14 peak-response samples were available, repertoires were characterized only after the peak T cell response. After two AZD1222 doses, spike-specific TCR breadth and depth were significantly higher than at day 0 and than in MenACWY recipients. Conclusions about previously exposed vaccinees were limited because only six AZD1222 recipients were SARS-CoV-2 seropositive at baseline.

Interpreted using the paper, the time point label stands for: about 28 days (+/-7) after the second vaccine dose. Because spike-specific TCR depth and breadth did not differ between the two schedules, AZD1222 recipients who got a second dose at roughly 4 weeks were pooled with those who got a second dose at roughly 12 weeks. Samples from vaccinated people were obtained from the UK trials COV001 and COV002, which included a single-blind randomized controlled phase 2/3 trial of AZD1222 (ChAdOx1 nCoV-19) in healthy adults. For TCRbeta chain sequencing, PBMC samples were collected from trial participants at day 0 and at day 28 after the second dose. Measured from the cysteine to the phenylalanine, the CDR3 is 14 residues long. Just CDR3 DNA is preserved here, 42 bases in frame from base 1. For CDR1 and CDR2, the germline V gene (reference sequence) lists LNHDA and SQIVND. V sheds 4 bases and J sheds 4 bases, leaving 10 bases between their ends.

The CDR3 regions of human TCRbeta chains were analyzed by immunosequencing. Turning to the authors' computational methods: TCRs in the repertoires were compared against a reference library of SARS-CoV-2-specific TCRs that had been generated with the MIRA antigen-specificity platform. Breadth was defined as the fraction of unique TCRs that were SARS-CoV-2-associated. Depth was defined as the fraction of total T cells that were SARS-CoV-2-associated. Using the MIRA data, every spike-specific TCR was mapped to the spike region that the TCR reacted to and assigned to either a CD4 or a CD8 class. Log10-transformed breadth and depth values were compared by one-way ANOVA with Sidak's multiple comparisons tests. TCRdb stores this immuneACCESS table with in-frame sequences only. Part of the clones is absent; in the studies checked, under half of the shortfall reflects unresolved V genes, and no reason is known for the rest. Clone size and the V and J calls come from that table; the DNA yielded D and trimming. A total of some 180,000 clones appear in this sample, about nine tenths of them only once. The ten most abundant clones make up about 1.9% of the sample.

This clone has a handful of counts. Its antigen remains unidentified. One base away there is no much larger clone; base qualities are not given. This sequence originates from an adult who received the AZD1222 COVID-19 vaccine. The chain joins TRBV19 to TRBJ1-4, with the identity of the D gene unclear. Sequencing was performed on peripheral blood, taken 28 days after the second AZD1222 dose. The DNA sequence is as follows: TGTGCCAGTAGTACCGACGGAAGTAATGAAAAACTGTTTTTT. This sequence encodes CASSTDGSNEKLFF.